A single sample is the source of the 25 T cell receptor beta chains below, sequenced in a study of shared clonotypes between healthy human individuals. Naive CD8 populations comprised CD45RO-negative cells positively selected for CCR7, excluding terminally differentiated effector memory CD45RA+ cells. Profiled with immunoSEQ multiplex PCR; TCRdb holds only in-frame clones, not every one. The sample holds around 1.9 million clones, just under 95% seen once. The specimen was naive CD8+ T cells from PBMCs. The receptors were gathered from a young man in good health. Some clones in this sample may be carry-over from other donors' samples.

The rearrangement uses TRBV28 and TRBJ2-7, with D perhaps matching TRBD1 (5 bases). The CDR3 spans 13 residues. Trimming stripped 3 bases from V and 6 bases from J, with 12 bases between. Germline loops: CDR1 MDHEN, CDR2 SYDVKM. The CDR3 bases are TGTGCCAGCAGTTTTGGGGCGGACCCCGAGCAGTACTTC. Its protein product is CASSFGADPEQYF.

The chain uses TRBV28 and TRBJ2-3, with 9 positions matching TRBD1. Germline CDR1 and CDR2: MDHEN and SYDVKM. J lost 8 bases, V lost 5 bases, and 14 bases had no gene match. This CDR3 contains 16 residues. CDR3 in amino acids: CASSPRTGEAKATQYF. CDR3 sequence (DNA): TGTGCCAGCAGTCCAAGGACAGGGGAGGCAAAGGCTACGCAGTATTTT.

V usage is TRBV10-2 and J usage is TRBJ2-1; TRBD2 matches at 12 bases. Germline CDR1 reads WSHSY; CDR2 reads SAAADI. There are 14 residues in the CDR3. Trimming took 10 bases from V and 9 from J; bases not matched to a gene: 10. CDR3 sequence reads: CATMTSGSTSEQFF. CDR3 coding DNA: TGCGCCACCATGACTAGCGGGAGTACTAGTGAGCAGTTCTTC.

CDR3 sequence reads: CASSLGRGRGTEAFF. CDR3 nucleotide sequence: TGCGCCAGCAGCTTGGGGCGGGGGCGCGGCACTGAAGCTTTCTTT. The genes are TRBV5-1 and TRBJ1-1; perhaps TRBD1 as D (6 bases). CDR1 and CDR2 from the germline V gene are SGHRS and YFSETQ. CDR3 length: 15 residues. Trimming stripped 0 bases from V and 4 bases from J, with 13 bases between.

The rearrangement links TRBV27 to TRBJ2-7; the D is unclear. Germline V gene lookup returns CDR1 MNHEY and CDR2 SMNVEV (reference sequence). The CDR3 runs 14 residues. V dropped 0 bases and J dropped 7 bases, with 13 bases sitting between them. The chain's CDR3 is CASSLSGKLGEQYF. In DNA, the CDR3 is TGTGCCAGCAGTTTATCGGGGAAATTAGGGGAGCAGTACTTC.

The chain employs TRBV28 and TRBJ2-7; the match to TRBD1 covers 7 bases. Germline V lookup: CDR1 MDHEN, CDR2 SYDVKM. The V segment lost 6 bases and the J segment 2 bases; nucleotides outside the gene matches: 10. The CDR3 spans 15 residues. The CDR3 nucleotides read TGTGCCAGCAGGGACCTACAGGGGAGAGCCTACGAGCAGTACTTC. As protein: CASRDLQGRAYEQYF.

The chain uses TRBV6-1 and TRBJ1-5, with TRBD1 matching 7 bases. The V gene end was trimmed by 8 bases and the J gene end by 10 bases; junction bases not matched to a gene: 11. The germline CDR1 and CDR2 sequences are MNHNS and SASEGT. This CDR3 spans 13 amino acids. The CDR3 DNA reads TGTGCCAGCGAAGGAAGGGACAGTTTCCCCCAGCATTTT. This encodes CASEGRDSFPQHF.

The chain is built from TRBV27 and TRBJ1-2; D gene uncertain. Trimming pared 8 bases from V and 1 base from J, leaving 17 bases between. Germline CDR1 reads MNHEY; CDR2 reads SMNVEV (reference sequence). The CDR3 extends over 15 amino acids. DNA for the CDR3: TGTGCCAGCGCGAAGCCATACGCTCGTAACTATGGCTACACCTTC. Protein sequence: CASAKPYARNYGYTF.

The sample holds a few counts of this clone. J is TRBJ2-6 and V is TRBV9; no definite D call. Trimming pared 7 bases from V and 1 base from J, leaving 6 bases between. Germline assignment: CDR1 SGDLS and CDR2 YYNGEE. CDR3 length equals 13 residues. CDR3 in DNA: TGTGCCAGCGACGGATCTGGGGCCAACGTCCTGACTTTC. This codes for CASDGSGANVLTF.

The table lists this clone with a count of one. This chain connects TRBV7-9 to TRBJ2-1; a weak D match, TRBD1 (5 bases). The V end lost 2 bases, the J end lost 0 bases, and 14 bases lay between the germline ends. Germline V gives CDR1 SEHNR, CDR2 FQNEAQ (reference sequence). The CDR3 runs to 17 residues. CDR3 sequence: CASSLPLQANSYNEQFF. The CDR3 region has the DNA TGTGCCAGCAGCTTACCCCTACAGGCTAACTCCTACAATGAGCAGTTCTTC.

This clone showed up just once. The chain carries TRBV28 and TRBJ2-3; possible D gene TRBD2, 5 bases. Germline CDR1 MDHEN, CDR2 SYDVKM. The length of the CDR3 is 16 residues. The V end lost 1 base, the J end lost 0 bases, and 11 bases lay between the germline ends. In DNA, the CDR3 is TGTGCCAGCAGTTTATTACTAGTCTCTAGCACAGATACGCAGTATTTT. Protein sequence: CASSLLLVSSTDTQYF.

The genes are TRBV25-1 and TRBJ1-1; possibly TRBD1 for D (5 bases). Germline lookup yields CDR1 MGHDK and CDR2 SYGVNS. V gave up 4 bases and J gave up 5 bases, with 11 bases separating them. This CDR3 has 13 residues. In DNA, the CDR3 is TGTGCCAGCAGTGGTAAGGGGATGACTGAAGCTTTCTTT. As protein: CASSGKGMTEAFF.

The chain uses TRBV9 and TRBJ1-2, with 11 bases aligning to TRBD1. Germline trimming cut 5 bases from V and 6 bases from J; bases unmatched to any gene: 6. The germline V gene has CDR1 SGDLS and CDR2 YYNGEE. The CDR3 runs to 14 residues. CDR3 nucleotides: TGTGCCAGCAGTTCAAGGACAGGGGGCAATGGCTACACCTTC. It is translated as CASSSRTGGNGYTF. The whole variable domain, remainder taken from reference TRBV9 and TRBJ1-2, is DSGVTQTPKHLITATGQRVTLRCSPRSGDLSVYWYQQSLDQGLQFLIQYYNGEERAKGNILERFSAQQFPDLHSELNLSSLELGDSALYFCASSSRTGGNGYTFGSGTRLTVV.

V gene TRBV27 combines with J gene TRBJ1-1, with D hard to call. Trimming shortened V by 5 bases and J by 4 bases, and 11 bases separated the two germline ends. Germline V lookup: CDR1 MNHEY, CDR2 SMNVEV (reference sequence). There are 13 residues in the CDR3. CDR3 region: CASSTSSATEAFF. The CDR3 DNA reads as TGTGCCAGCAGTACCTCAAGCGCCACTGAAGCTTTCTTT.

The chain combines TRBV6-1 with TRBJ1-3; D gene unclear. The germline CDR1 and CDR2 sequences are MNHNS and SASEGT. CDR3 length: 10 residues. The germline V and J ends were trimmed by 2 bases and 7 bases, with 0 bases remaining between them. The DNA for the CDR3 is TGTGCCAGCAGTGAAAACACCATATATTTT. Translated, it gives CASSENTIYF.

The rearrangement joins TRBV7-8 to TRBJ2-1; weak D call: TRBD2 (6 bases). Germline CDR1 is SGHVS and CDR2 is FQNEAQ. This CDR3 contains 15 residues. V gave up 1 base and J gave up 7 bases, with 14 bases separating them. The CDR3 protein is CASSLGDSYWNEQFF. CDR3 sequence (DNA): TGTGCCAGCAGCTTAGGGGACTCCTATTGGAATGAGCAGTTCTTC.

This clone appeared a few times. At the DNA level, this CDR3 is encoded by other sequences in the same sample as well. V usage is TRBV6-5 and J usage is TRBJ1-2; no firm D call. The CDR3 runs to 13 residues. V was pared by 0 bases and J by 6 bases, with 8 bases between. Germline values: CDR1 MNHEY, CDR2 SVGAGI. CDR3 nucleotide sequence: TGTGCCAGCAGTTACTCGTCAGGCGATGGCTACACCTTC. Translated, it gives CASSYSSGDGYTF.

V gene TRBV10-3 combines with J gene TRBJ1-2; a possible D gene is TRBD1 (6 bases). The CDR3 is made up of 16 amino acids. V lost 0 bases to trimming and J lost 8 bases, with 19 bases between them. Per germline, CDR1 ENHRY and CDR2 SYGVKD. The CDR3 nucleotides read TGTGCCATCAGTGAGTCGGTTGGGGGGCGCGGGAAAGGCTACACCTTC. Translated, it gives CAISESVGGRGKGYTF.

The chain links TRBV7-3 to TRBJ2-7, with D possibly called TRBD1 or TRBD2 (6 bases each). Germline values: CDR1 SGHTA, CDR2 FQGTGA. With 5 bases removed from V and 6 bases from J, the gap between germline ends came to 11 bases. The CDR3 totals 12 residues. For the CDR3, the DNA is TGTGCCAGCAGCCGGGGGCGTAGCGAGCAGTACTTC. This translates into CASSRGRSEQYF.

The gene calls are TRBV4-3 and TRBJ2-1, with D tentatively TRBD1 (6 bases). This CDR3 is 15 amino acids long. The germline V gene encodes CDR1 LGHNA and CDR2 YSLEER. V was clipped by 1 base and J by 5 bases, with 12 bases between them. The CDR3 region has the DNA TGCGCCAGCAGCCAAGGCAAGGGGGTAAACAATGAGCAGTTCTTC. It specifies CASSQGKGVNNEQFF.

This chain links TRBV19 with TRBJ1-1; TRBD1 agrees at 7 bases. The CDR3 is 15 amino acids. The germline gives CDR1 LNHDA, CDR2 SQIVND (reference sequence). V lost 6 bases and J lost 3; bases outside the gene matches: 10. CDR3 amino acids: CASSEPATGHTEAFF. CDR3 in DNA: TGTGCCAGTAGCGAACCCGCGACAGGGCACACTGAAGCTTTCTTT. Full variable domain (missing parts from reference TRBV19 and TRBJ1-1): DGGITQSPKYLFRKEGQNVTLSCEQNLNHDAMYWYRQDPGQGLRLIYYSQIVNDFQKGDIAEGYSVSREKKESFPLTVTSAQKNPTAFYLCASSEPATGHTEAFFGQGTRLTVV.

The CDR3 region is CASSLGLTGGYYEQYF. CDR3 nucleotide sequence: TGTGCCAGCAGCTTAGGCCTCACAGGGGGATACTACGAGCAGTACTTC. The chain has TRBV7-9 and TRBJ2-7; 8 bases agree with TRBD1. Germline V CDR1 and CDR2: SEHNR, FQNEAQ (reference sequence). The ends lost 1 base at V and 3 bases at J; junction bases unmatched: 8. This CDR3 spans 16 amino acids.

About this clone: Other DNA sequences from this sample encode an identical CDR3 as well. The V and J genes are TRBV28 and TRBJ2-7; 7 positions match TRBD1. Germline CDR1 is MDHEN and CDR2 is SYDVKM. With 6 bases clipped from V and 3 bases from J, the junction kept 5 bases outside the gene matches. This CDR3 has 13 residues. The CDR3 DNA reads as TGTGCCAGCAGCATAGGACAGGACTACGAGCAGTACTTC. This gives the protein CASSIGQDYEQYF.

The CDR3 spells CASSKRLAGAGRNEQFF. In nucleotides, the CDR3 is TGTGCCAGCAGCAAACGTCTCGCGGGGGCCGGGCGGAATGAGCAGTTCTTC. This sequence joins TRBV21-1 and TRBJ2-1; the D call of TRBD2 is as the table states it, not checked on the DNA. TRBV21-1 counts as a pseudogene. The CDR3 runs to 17 residues.

CDR3 loop: CASRYQGEKLFF. In nucleotides, the CDR3 is TGTGCCAGCAGGTACCAGGGTGAAAAACTGTTTTTT. The J gene is TRBJ1-4, the V gene TRBV11-2, with a possible D match to TRBD1 (5 bases). V was pared by 6 bases and J by 7 bases, with 9 bases between. The CDR3 runs 12 residues. Germline loops: CDR1 SGHAT, CDR2 FQNNGV. Full variable domain (rest looked up from reference TRBV11-2 and TRBJ1-4): EAGVAQSPRYKIIEKRQSVAFWCNPISGHATLYWYQQILGQGPKLLIQFQNNGVVDDSQLPKDRFSAERLKGVDSTLKIQPAKLEDSAVYLCASRYQGEKLFFGSGTQLSVL.